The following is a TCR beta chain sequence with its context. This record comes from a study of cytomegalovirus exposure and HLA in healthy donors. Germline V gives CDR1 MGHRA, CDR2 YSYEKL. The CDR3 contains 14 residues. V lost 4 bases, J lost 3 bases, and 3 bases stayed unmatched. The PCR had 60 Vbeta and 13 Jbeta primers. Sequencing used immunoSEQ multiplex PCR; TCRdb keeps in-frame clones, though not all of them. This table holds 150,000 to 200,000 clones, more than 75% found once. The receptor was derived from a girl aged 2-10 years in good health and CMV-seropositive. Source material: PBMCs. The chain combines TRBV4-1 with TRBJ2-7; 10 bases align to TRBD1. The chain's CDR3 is CASSPGQGLYEQYF. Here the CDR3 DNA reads TGCGCCAGCAGCCCGGGACAGGGGCTCTACGAGCAGTACTTC.